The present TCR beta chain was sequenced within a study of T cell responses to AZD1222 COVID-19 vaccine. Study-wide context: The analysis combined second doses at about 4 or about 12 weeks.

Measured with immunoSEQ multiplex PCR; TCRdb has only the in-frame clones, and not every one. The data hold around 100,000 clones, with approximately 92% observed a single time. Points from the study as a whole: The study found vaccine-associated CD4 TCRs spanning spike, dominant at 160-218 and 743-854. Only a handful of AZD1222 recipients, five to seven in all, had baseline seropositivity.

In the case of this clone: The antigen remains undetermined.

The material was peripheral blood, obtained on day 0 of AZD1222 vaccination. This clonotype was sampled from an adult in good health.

CDR3 protein: CATSDPSDRANTGELFF. The CDR3 bases are TGTGCCACCAGTGATCCTTCCGACAGGGCGAACACCGGGGAGCTGTTTTTT. The chain joins TRBV24-1 to TRBJ2-2; TRBD1 aligns across 7 bases. Trimming took 3 bases from V and 0 from J; bases not matched to a gene: 6. Germline V gene data show CDR1 as KGHDR and CDR2 as SFDVKD. CDR3 length equals 17 residues.